The 28 T cell receptor beta chains listed next were all sequenced from one sample in a study of blood T cell repertoires in COVID-19. Only in-frame clones appear in the TCRdb table, and some are missing; sequencing was by immunoSEQ multiplex PCR. The sample carries 90,000 to 95,000 clones, 88% recorded once. Sequenced sample: peripheral blood. All receptors come from a woman in her 70s with acute or convalescent COVID-19.

The V and J genes are TRBV5-1 and TRBJ2-7; unclear D gene. V was shortened by 0 bases and J by 2 bases, with 6 bases between the two germline ends. CDR3 length equals 13 residues. CDR1 is SGHRS, CDR2 YFSETQ, per germline. This CDR3 is CASSLGPAYEQYF. DNA for the CDR3: TGCGCCAGCAGCTTGGGGCCAGCCTACGAGCAGTACTTC.

The chain has TRBV15 and TRBJ1-2, with a tentative D call TRBD1 (6 bases). The CDR3 is made up of 14 amino acids. V lost 5 bases to trimming and J lost 4 bases, with 14 bases between them. The germline V gene has CDR1 LNHNV and CDR2 YYDKDF (reference sequence). DNA for the CDR3: TGTGCCACCAGCCTTGAACAGGGTTTCTATGGCTACACCTTC. The encoded protein is CATSLEQGFYGYTF.

The rearrangement joins TRBV6-1 to TRBJ2-3; 13 bases agree with TRBD2. Germline trimming cut 2 bases from V and 6 bases from J; bases unmatched to any gene: 5. The CDR3 is 16 residues long. CDR1 and CDR2 from the germline V gene are MNHNS and SASEGT. CDR3: CASSEPGLAGSDTQYF. CDR3 DNA sequence: TGTGCCAGCAGTGAACCGGGACTAGCGGGGTCGGATACGCAGTATTTT.

The rearrangement uses TRBV10-3 and TRBJ2-3; TRBD2 aligns across 9 bases. Trimming cost V 6 bases and J 2 bases; bases outside gene matches: 6. Germline CDR1 reads ENHRY; CDR2 reads SYGVKD. The CDR3 contains 15 residues. The DNA for the CDR3 is TGTGCCATCAGCTTCAGCGGGGGGACCACAGATACGCAGTATTTT. It codes for CAISFSGGTTDTQYF.

The chain recombines TRBV7-6 with TRBJ2-7; D ambiguous. V lost 4 bases and J 3 bases, leaving 4 bases between the germline ends. The germline CDR1 and CDR2 sequences are SGHVS and FNYEAQ. The CDR3 sequence is 11 residues long. The CDR3 loop reads CASSSNYEQYF. CDR3 in DNA: TGTGCCAGCAGCTCCAACTACGAGCAGTACTTC. Together with reference TRBV7-6 and TRBJ2-7, the CDR3 gives the full variable domain: GAGVSQSPRYKVTKRGQDVALRCDPISGHVSLYWYRQALGQGPEFLTYFNYEAQQDKSGLPNDRFSAERPEGSISTLTIQRTEQRDSAMYRCASSSNYEQYFGPGTRLTVT.

J is TRBJ2-5 and V is TRBV19; 11 nucleotides align to TRBD2. The V segment lost 1 base and the J segment 1 base; nucleotides outside the gene matches: 8. CDR1 and CDR2 from the germline V gene are LNHDA and SQIVND (reference sequence). CDR3 size: 18 residues. CDR3 sequence reads: CASSIVPPGTSGQETQYF. For the CDR3, the DNA is TGTGCCAGTAGTATAGTTCCCCCCGGGACTAGCGGCCAAGAGACCCAGTACTTC. Looking up the rest from reference TRBV19 and TRBJ2-5 gives the full variable domain: DGGITQSPKYLFRKEGQNVTLSCEQNLNHDAMYWYRQDPGQGLRLIYYSQIVNDFQKGDIAEGYSVSREKKESFPLTVTSAQKNPTAFYLCASSIVPPGTSGQETQYFGPGTRLLVL.

This chain uses TRBV6-1 with TRBJ2-2; 11 nucleotides match TRBD1. The germline V gene encodes CDR1 MNHNS and CDR2 SASEGT. The J segment lost 5 bases and the V segment lost 3 bases, leaving 8 bases of the junction unmatched. The CDR3 runs to 17 residues. This CDR3 is CASSDGGTGGSTGELFF. CDR3 nucleotide sequence: TGTGCCAGCAGTGACGGCGGGACAGGGGGTTCGACCGGGGAGCTGTTTTTT.

V usage is TRBV2 and J usage is TRBJ2-2; the D gene is possibly TRBD2 (6 bases). Germline lookup yields CDR1 SNHLY and CDR2 FYNNEI. This CDR3 is 15 amino acids long. V was shortened by 3 bases and J by 6 bases, with 14 bases between the two germline ends. The CDR3: CASSEWLASAGELFF. DNA of the CDR3: TGTGCCAGCAGTGAGTGGCTAGCGAGCGCCGGGGAGCTGTTTTTT.

A few counts support this clone. The CDR3, as DNA: TGTGCCTGCGTGTCCGGCTCTGGAAACACCATATATTTT. Its protein is CACVSGSGNTIYF. The rearrangement uses TRBV30 and TRBJ1-3, with D hard to call. Germline-derived CDR1 and CDR2 are GTSNPN and SVGIG (reference sequence). Trimming removed 6 bases at V and 0 bases at J, with 9 bases between. The CDR3 loop spans 13 amino acids.

Only a few counts were recorded for this clone. The V call is TRBV27, the J call TRBJ2-7; TRBD1 matches 8 bases. The V and J ends lost 3 bases and 4 bases, in that order; junction bases with no gene match: 8. Per germline, CDR1 MNHEY and CDR2 SMNVEV (reference sequence). There are 15 residues in the CDR3. The CDR3 DNA reads as TGTGCCAGCAGTTTTGCCAAAAGACAGGGGTACGAGCAGTACTTC. It is translated as CASSFAKRQGYEQYF.

The chain is built from TRBV24-1 and TRBJ2-1; 7 nucleotides match TRBD2. V lost 5 bases and J lost 3; bases outside the gene matches: 9. This CDR3 region has 16 residues. Germline V gene lookup returns CDR1 KGHDR and CDR2 SFDVKD. CDR3 DNA sequence: TGTGCCACCAGTGGGCGACTAGCCGAACACTACAATGAGCAGTTCTTC. Translated, it gives CATSGRLAEHYNEQFF.

The rearrangement links TRBV6-4 to TRBJ1-5, with TRBD1 as a possible D gene (5 bases). The CDR3 totals 14 residues. CDR1 MRHNA and CDR2 SNTAGT come from the germline V gene. V was trimmed by 7 bases and J by 5 bases, leaving 15 bases between them. This CDR3 reads CASIVESGYQPQHF. The CDR3 DNA reads as TGTGCCAGCATTGTGGAGTCAGGGTATCAGCCCCAGCATTTT.

This clone was detected only once. J is TRBJ2-2 and V is TRBV27; D not certain. Trimming removed 3 bases at V and 5 bases at J, with 13 bases between. Germline CDR1 and CDR2: MNHEY and SMNVEV (reference sequence). The CDR3 runs 15 residues. CDR3 sequence reads: CASSLLSHRTGELFF. The CDR3 DNA reads TGTGCCAGCAGTTTGCTCTCTCACCGGACCGGGGAGCTGTTTTTT.

The CDR3 reads CASRQGSNQPQHF. CDR3 coding DNA: TGTGCCAGCCGACAGGGTAGCAATCAGCCCCAGCATTTT. The genes are TRBV28 and TRBJ1-5, with 7 nucleotides matching TRBD1. Germline lookup yields CDR1 MDHEN and CDR2 SYDVKM. The CDR3 spans 13 residues. The V segment lost 8 bases and the J segment 0 bases; nucleotides outside the gene matches: 1.

The rearrangement links TRBV19 to TRBJ1-1; D is uncertain. The CDR3 loop spans 13 amino acids. V was cut by 5 bases and J by 6 bases, with 13 bases left in between. Germline V lookup: CDR1 LNHDA, CDR2 SQIVND (reference sequence). DNA for the CDR3: TGTGCCAGTAGTTATACCTTACGGGCTGAAGCTTTCTTT. Amino acids: CASSYTLRAEAFF.

The table lists this clone with a count of one. The chain couples TRBV4-2 to TRBJ2-1, with TRBD2 identical over 11 bases. The V segment lost 4 bases and the J segment 12 bases; nucleotides outside the gene matches: 8. The CDR3 consists of 14 residues. Germline V gene lookup returns CDR1 LGHNA and CDR2 YNFKEQ. In DNA form, the CDR3 reads TGTGCCAGCAGCCCCGCAGGGGGGACTAGCGGGCAGTTCTTC. Its protein product is CASSPAGGTSGQFF.

The chain couples TRBV2 to TRBJ2-4; tentatively, D is TRBD2 (5 bases). Trimming shortened V by 3 bases and J by 0 bases, and 12 bases separated the two germline ends. CDR1 is SNHLY and CDR2 is FYNNEI in the germline V gene. The CDR3 has 16 residues. This chain's CDR3 is CASSELREGAKNIQYF. CDR3 nucleotide sequence: TGTGCCAGCAGTGAGCTACGGGAAGGAGCCAAAAACATTCAGTACTTC.

This clone was observed a handful of times. This chain joins TRBV18 and TRBJ1-5; TRBD1 agrees at 7 bases. The germline gives CDR1 KGHSH, CDR2 LQKENI. V was pared by 3 bases and J by 3 bases, with 2 bases of the junction left unmatched. The CDR3 is 14 residues long. The CDR3 reads CASSPTGNNQPQHF. The CDR3, as DNA: TGTGCCAGCTCACCGACAGGGAACAATCAGCCCCAGCATTTT. The entire variable domain, with the rest obtained from reference TRBV18 and TRBJ1-5, is as follows: NAGVMQNPRHLVRRRGQEARLRCSPMKGHSHVYWYRQLPEEGLKFMVYLQKENIIDESGMPKERFSAEFPKEGPSILRIQQVVRGDSAAYFCASSPTGNNQPQHFGDGTRLSIL.

This clone was counted once. V is TRBV9 and J is TRBJ2-3; a weak D match, TRBD2 (6 bases). Germline CDR1 and CDR2: SGDLS and YYNGEE. The CDR3 has 14 amino acids. Trimming stripped 5 bases from V and 3 bases from J, with 13 bases between. The CDR3 DNA follows: TGTGCCAGCAGTGTGACTAGTGCGACAGATACGCAGTATTTT. This translates into CASSVTSATDTQYF.

The chain couples TRBV6-4 to TRBJ1-6, with no clear D. The V and J ends lost 2 bases and 8 bases respectively, with 7 bases between them. CDR3 length equals 13 residues. Germline CDR1 reads MRHNA; CDR2 reads SNTAGT. The CDR3 bases are TGTGCCAGCAGTGACGATGAGTATTCACCCCTCCACTTT. It translates to CASSDDEYSPLHF.

V usage is TRBV20-1 and J usage is TRBJ2-4, with TRBD1 as a possible D gene (6 bases). V was shortened by 3 bases and J by 0 bases, with 15 bases between the two germline ends. CDR1 is DFQATT, CDR2 SNEGSKA, per germline (reference sequence). The CDR3 is 16 amino acids. The CDR3 DNA sequence: TGCAGTGCTAGTACAGGGTTGAAAGCAGCCAAAAACATTCAGTACTTC. Its protein is CSASTGLKAAKNIQYF.

This chain links TRBV7-6 with TRBJ2-5; the match to TRBD2 covers 8 bases. The J segment lost 5 bases and the V segment lost 5 bases, leaving 7 bases of the junction unmatched. The CDR3 runs 14 residues. CDR1 is SGHVS and CDR2 is FNYEAQ in the germline V gene. CDR3 region: CASSRSGRSETQYF. The CDR3 nucleotides are TGTGCCAGCAGCCGAAGCGGGAGATCGGAGACCCAGTACTTC.

The gene calls are TRBV7-6 and TRBJ2-2; D possibly corresponds to TRBD2 (6 bases). This CDR3 region has 14 residues. Germline V gene sequence: CDR1 SGHVS, CDR2 FNYEAQ. V gave up 6 bases and J gave up 0 bases, with 8 bases separating them. The CDR3 reads CASSRTTNTGELFF. CDR3 coding DNA: TGTGCCAGCAGTCGGACTACGAACACCGGGGAGCTGTTTTTT.

The J gene is TRBJ2-7, the V gene TRBV6-6, with 9 bases matching TRBD1. This CDR3 contains 14 residues. Germline CDR1 and CDR2: MNHNY and SVGAGI (reference sequence). The V segment lost 6 bases and the J segment 3 bases; nucleotides outside the gene matches: 6. The DNA for the CDR3 is TGTGCCAGCAGACCCGGGACAGGGCGCTACGAGCAGTACTTC. Amino acid sequence: CASRPGTGRYEQYF.

This rearrangement joins TRBV6-5 to TRBJ1-2, with 9 bases fitting TRBD1. The CDR3 runs to 15 residues. Germline trimming cut 2 bases from V and 8 bases from J; bases unmatched to any gene: 9. From germline, CDR1 is MNHEY and CDR2 SVGAGI. The CDR3 reads CASSYSPGTGHGYTF. CDR3 bases: TGTGCCAGCAGTTACAGTCCCGGGACAGGGCACGGCTACACCTTC.

V and J are TRBV27 and TRBJ2-7; 8 nucleotides match TRBD2. This CDR3 has 16 residues. V was clipped by 3 bases and J by 1 base; unmatched bases: 8. CDR1 is MNHEY, CDR2 SMNVEV, per germline (reference sequence). CDR3: CASSFRLAGGSYEQYF. CDR3 nucleotides: TGTGCCAGCAGTTTTAGGCTAGCGGGTGGGTCCTACGAGCAGTACTTC.

There are a few counts of this clone. The rearrangement uses TRBV27 and TRBJ2-1, with D perhaps matching TRBD1 (9 bases). The germline V gene encodes CDR1 MNHEY and CDR2 SMNVEV (reference sequence). V gave up 3 bases and J gave up 6 bases, with 24 bases separating them. This CDR3 region has 18 residues. DNA for the CDR3: TGTGCCAGCAGTTTCGGGACAGGGATAAGCGGGAGATCCAATGAGCAGTTCTTC. It yields the protein CASSFGTGISGRSNEQFF.

The J gene is TRBJ1-4, the V gene TRBV2; 7 bases agree with TRBD1. CDR1 and CDR2 (germline): SNHLY, FYNNEI. CDR3 length equals 14 residues. V trimming: 6 bases; J trimming: 5 bases; junction bases outside the gene matches: 6. CDR3 sequence (DNA): TGTGCCAGCAGATTAGGGACAGCGAATGAAAAACTGTTTTTT. It translates to CASRLGTANEKLFF.